Sequencing of this T cell receptor (beta chain) was carried out in a study of vaccination effects on CD4 cells after COVID-19. An approximately ten-day culture period preceded the isolation of CD4+ T cells. As regards this clone: Its antigen remains unknown.

The table came from immunoSEQ multiplex PCR; TCRdb's copy has only in-frame clones and leaves some out. The profile shows approximately 60,000 clones, under 80% of them singletons. The CDR3 runs to 14 residues. From germline, CDR1 is SGHVS and CDR2 FQNEAQ. Trimming shortened V by 2 bases and J by 5 bases, and 12 bases separated the two germline ends. Sequences were derived from CD4+ T cells from PBMCs cultured without peptide, sampled before COVID-19 vaccination. The receptor's source is a human donor who had a prior SARS-CoV-2 infection. The chain carries TRBV7-8 and TRBJ2-5; D perhaps matches TRBD1 (5 bases). The CDR3 nucleotides are TGTGCCAGCAGCTTATCCCGAAGGGGTGAGACCCAGTACTTC. This sequence encodes CASSLSRRGETQYF.